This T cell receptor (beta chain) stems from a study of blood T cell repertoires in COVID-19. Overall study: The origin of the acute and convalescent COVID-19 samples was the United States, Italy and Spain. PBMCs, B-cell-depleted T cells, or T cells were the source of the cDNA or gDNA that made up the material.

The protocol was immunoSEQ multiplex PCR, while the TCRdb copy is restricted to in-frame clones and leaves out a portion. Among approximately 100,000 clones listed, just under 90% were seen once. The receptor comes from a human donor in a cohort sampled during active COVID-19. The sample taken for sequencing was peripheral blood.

DNA for the CDR3: TGTGCCACCAGCAGAGATCAGGGGCGGTCGAGTGAGCAGTACTTC. It specifies CATSRDQGRSSEQYF. The gene calls are TRBV15 and TRBJ2-7; tentative D call: TRBD1 (6 bases). Trimming left V 0 bases short and J 7 bases short, with 16 bases between. The germline gives CDR1 LNHNV, CDR2 YYDKDF (reference sequence). CDR3 length: 15 residues.